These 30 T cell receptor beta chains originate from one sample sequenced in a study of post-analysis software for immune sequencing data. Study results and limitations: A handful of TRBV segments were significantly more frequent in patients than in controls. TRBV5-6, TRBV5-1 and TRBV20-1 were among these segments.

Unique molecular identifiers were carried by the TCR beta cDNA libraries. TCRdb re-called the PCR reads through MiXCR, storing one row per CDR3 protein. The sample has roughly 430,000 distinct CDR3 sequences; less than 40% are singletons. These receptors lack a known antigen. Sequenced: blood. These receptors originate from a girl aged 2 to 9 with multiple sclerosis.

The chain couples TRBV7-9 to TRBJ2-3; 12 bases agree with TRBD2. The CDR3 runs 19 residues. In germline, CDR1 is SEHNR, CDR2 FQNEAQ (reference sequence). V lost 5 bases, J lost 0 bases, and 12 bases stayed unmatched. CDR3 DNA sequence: TGTGCCAGCAGCGCGGGCTCTAGCGGGAGGGAGTGGAGCACAGATACGCAGTATTTT. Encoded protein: CASSAGSSGREWSTDTQYF.

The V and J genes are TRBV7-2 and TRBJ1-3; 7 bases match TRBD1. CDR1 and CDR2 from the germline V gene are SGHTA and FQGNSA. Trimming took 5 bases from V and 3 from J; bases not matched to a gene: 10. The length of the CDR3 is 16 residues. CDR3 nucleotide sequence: TGTGCCAGCAGCCGGGATCCAGGGGGTTTTGGAAACACCATATATTTT. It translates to CASSRDPGGFGNTIYF. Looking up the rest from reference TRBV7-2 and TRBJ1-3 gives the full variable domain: GAGVSQSPSNKVTEKGKDVELRCDPISGHTALYWYRQSLGQGLEFLIYFQGNSAPDKSGLPSDRFSAERTGGSVSTLTIQRTQQEDSAVYLCASSRDPGGFGNTIYFGEGSWLTVV.

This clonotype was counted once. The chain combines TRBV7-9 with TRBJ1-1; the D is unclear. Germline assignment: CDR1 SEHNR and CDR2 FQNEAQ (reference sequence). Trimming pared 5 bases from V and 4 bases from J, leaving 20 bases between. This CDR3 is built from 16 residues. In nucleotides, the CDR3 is TGTGCCAGCAGCCCCCCCTTTGTGCCCGCGGGCACTGAAGCTTTCTTT. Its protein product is CASSPPFVPAGTEAFF.

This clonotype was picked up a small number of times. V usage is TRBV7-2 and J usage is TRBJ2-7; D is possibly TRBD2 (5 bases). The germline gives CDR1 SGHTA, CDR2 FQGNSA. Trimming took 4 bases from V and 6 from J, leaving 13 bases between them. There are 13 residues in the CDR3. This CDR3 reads CASSSRRLAEQYF. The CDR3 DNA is TGTGCCAGCAGCTCCCGAAGGCTAGCCGAGCAGTACTTC. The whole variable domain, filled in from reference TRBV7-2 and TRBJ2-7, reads GAGVSQSPSNKVTEKGKDVELRCDPISGHTALYWYRQSLGQGLEFLIYFQGNSAPDKSGLPSDRFSAERTGGSVSTLTIQRTQQEDSAVYLCASSSRRLAEQYFGPGTRLTVT.

CDR3 nucleotide sequence: TGTGCCAGCAGCTTAAGCGGACCAAGCAATGAGCAGTTCTTC. Residues: CASSLSGPSNEQFF. This rearrangement joins TRBV7-9 to TRBJ2-1, with D maybe TRBD2 (5 bases). Per the germline V gene, CDR1 is SEHNR and CDR2 is FQNEAQ (reference sequence). V shed 2 bases and J shed 6 bases, with 11 bases lying between them. There are 14 residues in the CDR3.

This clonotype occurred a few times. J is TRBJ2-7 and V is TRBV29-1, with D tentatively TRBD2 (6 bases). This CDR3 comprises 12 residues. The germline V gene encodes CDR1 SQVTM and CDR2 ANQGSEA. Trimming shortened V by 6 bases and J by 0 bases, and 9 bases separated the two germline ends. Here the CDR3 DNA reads TGCAGCGTCGGGGACTTCTCCTACGAGCAGTACTTC. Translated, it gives CSVGDFSYEQYF.

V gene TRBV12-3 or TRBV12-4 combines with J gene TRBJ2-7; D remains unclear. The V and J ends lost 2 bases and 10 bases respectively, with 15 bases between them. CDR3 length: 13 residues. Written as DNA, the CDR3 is TGTGCCAGCAGTTTACACCAACAAGACACCCAGTACTTC. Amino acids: CASSLHQQDTQYF.

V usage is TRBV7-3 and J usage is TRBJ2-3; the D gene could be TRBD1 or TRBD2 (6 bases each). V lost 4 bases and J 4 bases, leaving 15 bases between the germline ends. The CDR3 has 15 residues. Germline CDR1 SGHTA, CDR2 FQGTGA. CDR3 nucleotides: TGTGCCAGCAGCTCAGTGGGGGGCAGGGCAGATACGCAGTATTTT. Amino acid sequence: CASSSVGGRADTQYF.

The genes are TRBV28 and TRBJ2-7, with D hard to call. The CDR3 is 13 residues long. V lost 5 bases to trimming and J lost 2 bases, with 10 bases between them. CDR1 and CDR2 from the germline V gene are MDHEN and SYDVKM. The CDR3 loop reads CASSTGSTYEQYF. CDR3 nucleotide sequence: TGTGCCAGCAGTACGGGCAGCACCTACGAGCAGTACTTC.

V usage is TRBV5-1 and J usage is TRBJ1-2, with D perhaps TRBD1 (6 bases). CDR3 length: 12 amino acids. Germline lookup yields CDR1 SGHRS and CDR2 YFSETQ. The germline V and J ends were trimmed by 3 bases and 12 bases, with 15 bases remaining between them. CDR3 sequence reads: CASSSQGSMHTF. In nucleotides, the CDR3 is TGCGCCAGCAGCTCACAGGGAAGCATGCACACCTTC.

The CDR3 DNA follows: TGCGCCAGCAGCCATCTGATCCGGGACAGGGGTGAGCAGTTCTTC. Translation: CASSHLIRDRGEQFF. This chain connects TRBV4-1 to TRBJ2-1; 10 bases fit TRBD1. The trim removed 3 bases at V and 9 bases at J, leaving 8 bases unmatched. Germline CDR1 is MGHRA and CDR2 is YSYEKL. This CDR3 spans 15 amino acids.

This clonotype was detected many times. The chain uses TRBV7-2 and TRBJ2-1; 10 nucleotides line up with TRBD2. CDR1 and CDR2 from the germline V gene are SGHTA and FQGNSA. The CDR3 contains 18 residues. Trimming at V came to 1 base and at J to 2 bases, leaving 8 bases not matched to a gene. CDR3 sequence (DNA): TGTGCCAGCAGCTTAGTTTCTAGCGGGAGTATCACCTACAATGAGCAGTTCTTC. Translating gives CASSLVSSGSITYNEQFF.

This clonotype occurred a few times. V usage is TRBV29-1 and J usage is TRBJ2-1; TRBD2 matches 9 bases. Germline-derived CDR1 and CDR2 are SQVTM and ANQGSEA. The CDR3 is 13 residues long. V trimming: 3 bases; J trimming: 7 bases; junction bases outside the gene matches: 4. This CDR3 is CSVEAGGGNEQFF. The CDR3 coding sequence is TGCAGCGTTGAGGCGGGAGGGGGAAATGAGCAGTTCTTC.

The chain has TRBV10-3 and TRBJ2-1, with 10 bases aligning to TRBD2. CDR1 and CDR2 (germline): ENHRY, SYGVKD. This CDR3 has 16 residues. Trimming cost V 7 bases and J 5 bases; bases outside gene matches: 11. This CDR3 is CAITTGLAVGHNEQFF. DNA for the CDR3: TGTGCCATCACCACCGGACTAGCGGTCGGACACAATGAGCAGTTCTTC.

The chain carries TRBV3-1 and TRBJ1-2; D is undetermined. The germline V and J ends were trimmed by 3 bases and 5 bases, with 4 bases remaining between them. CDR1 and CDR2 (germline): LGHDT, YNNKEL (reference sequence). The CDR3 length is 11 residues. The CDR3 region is CASSHLYGYTF. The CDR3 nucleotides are TGTGCCAGCAGCCACCTATATGGCTACACCTTC.

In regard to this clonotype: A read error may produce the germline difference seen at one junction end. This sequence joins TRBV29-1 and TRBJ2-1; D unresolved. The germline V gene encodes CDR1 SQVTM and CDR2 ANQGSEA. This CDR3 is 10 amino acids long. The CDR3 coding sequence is TGCAGCGGGGCATACAGTGAGCAGTTCTTC. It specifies CSGAYSEQFF.

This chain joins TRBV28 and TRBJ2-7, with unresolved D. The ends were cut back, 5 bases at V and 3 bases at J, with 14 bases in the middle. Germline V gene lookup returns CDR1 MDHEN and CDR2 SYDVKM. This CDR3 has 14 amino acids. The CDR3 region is CASSTQTRLYEQYF. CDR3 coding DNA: TGTGCCAGCAGTACCCAGACAAGACTCTACGAGCAGTACTTC.

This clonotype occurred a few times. CDR3 sequence: CASSVGSGTEQYF. The CDR3 DNA reads as TGTGCCAGCAGCGTAGGGTCGGGAACCGAGCAGTACTTC. The rearrangement joins TRBV9 to TRBJ2-7, with D possibly matching TRBD2 (5 bases). Trimming took 0 bases from V and 6 from J, leaving 10 bases between them. CDR3 length: 13 amino acids. Germline V gene lookup returns CDR1 SGDLS and CDR2 YYNGEE.

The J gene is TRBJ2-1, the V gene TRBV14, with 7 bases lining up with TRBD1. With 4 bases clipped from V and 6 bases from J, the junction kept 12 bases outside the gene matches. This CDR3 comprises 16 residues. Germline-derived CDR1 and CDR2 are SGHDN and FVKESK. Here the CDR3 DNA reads TGTGCCAGCAGCCGAACCCGGGACAGAAAGACCAATGAGCAGTTCTTC. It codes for CASSRTRDRKTNEQFF.

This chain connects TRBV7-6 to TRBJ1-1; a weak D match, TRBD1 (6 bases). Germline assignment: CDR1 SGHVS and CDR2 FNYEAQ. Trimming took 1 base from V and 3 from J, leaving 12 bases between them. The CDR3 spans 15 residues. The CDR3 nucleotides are TGTGCCAGCAGCTTAGGGGGGCTCGGGTACACTGAAGCTTTCTTT. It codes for CASSLGGLGYTEAFF.

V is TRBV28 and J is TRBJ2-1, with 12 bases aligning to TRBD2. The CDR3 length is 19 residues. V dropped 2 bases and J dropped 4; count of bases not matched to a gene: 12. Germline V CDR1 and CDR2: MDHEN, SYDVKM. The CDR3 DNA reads TGTGCCAGCAGTTTACAGGGGCTAGCGGGAGGGGGGGTATACAATGAGCAGTTCTTC. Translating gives CASSLQGLAGGGVYNEQFF.

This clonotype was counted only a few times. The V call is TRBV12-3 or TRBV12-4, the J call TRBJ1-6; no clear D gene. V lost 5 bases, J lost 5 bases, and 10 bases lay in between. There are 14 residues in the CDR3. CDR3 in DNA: TGTGCCAGCAGTGGAGGCCGCAATAATTCACCCCTCCACTTT. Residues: CASSGGRNNSPLHF.

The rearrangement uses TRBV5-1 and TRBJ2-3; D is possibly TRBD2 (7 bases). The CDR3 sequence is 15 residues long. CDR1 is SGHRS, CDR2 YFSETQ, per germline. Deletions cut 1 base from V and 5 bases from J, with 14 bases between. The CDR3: CASSLRGAQLDTQYF. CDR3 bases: TGCGCCAGCAGCTTGCGGGGGGCCCAGCTAGATACGCAGTATTTT.

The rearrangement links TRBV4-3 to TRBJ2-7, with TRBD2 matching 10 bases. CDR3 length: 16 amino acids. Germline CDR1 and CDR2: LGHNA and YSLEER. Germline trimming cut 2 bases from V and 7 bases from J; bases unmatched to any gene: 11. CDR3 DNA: TGCGCCAGCAGCCAACTAGGACTAGCGGAGGACAATGAGCAGTACTTC. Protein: CASSQLGLAEDNEQYF.

This CDR3 reads CSARASSGYSDTQYF. The CDR3 region has the DNA TGCAGTGCTAGAGCGTCTAGCGGATACTCAGATACGCAGTATTTT. The V gene is TRBV20-1, the J gene TRBJ2-3; TRBD2 matches at 7 bases. The CDR3 is 15 amino acids. The V and J ends lost 1 base and 4 bases, in that order; junction bases with no gene match: 8. Germline V gives CDR1 DFQATT, CDR2 SNEGSKA (reference sequence).

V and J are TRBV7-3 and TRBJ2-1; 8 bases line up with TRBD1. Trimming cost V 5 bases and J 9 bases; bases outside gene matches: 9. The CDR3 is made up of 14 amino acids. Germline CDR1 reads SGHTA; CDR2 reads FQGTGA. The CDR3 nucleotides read TGTGCCAGCAGCCTACAACCCACAGGGGGTGAGCAGTTCTTC. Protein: CASSLQPTGGEQFF. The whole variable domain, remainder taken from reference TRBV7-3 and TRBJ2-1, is GAGVSQTPSNKVTEKGKYVELRCDPISGHTALYWYRQSLGQGPEFLIYFQGTGAADDSGLPNDRFFAVRPEGSVSTLKIQRTERGDSAVYLCASSLQPTGGEQFFGPGTRLTVL.

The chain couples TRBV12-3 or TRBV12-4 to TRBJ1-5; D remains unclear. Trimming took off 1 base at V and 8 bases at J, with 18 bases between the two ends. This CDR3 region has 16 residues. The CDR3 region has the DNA TGTGCCAGCAGTTTAGAGAGCCCCGGCCTCGCGAAGCCCCAGCATTTT. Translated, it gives CASSLESPGLAKPQHF.

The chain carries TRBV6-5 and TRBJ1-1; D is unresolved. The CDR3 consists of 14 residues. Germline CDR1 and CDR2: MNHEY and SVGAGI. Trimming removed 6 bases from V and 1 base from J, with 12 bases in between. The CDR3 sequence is CASRKDGGNTEAFF. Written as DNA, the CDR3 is TGTGCCAGCAGGAAAGACGGAGGGAACACTGAAGCTTTCTTT.

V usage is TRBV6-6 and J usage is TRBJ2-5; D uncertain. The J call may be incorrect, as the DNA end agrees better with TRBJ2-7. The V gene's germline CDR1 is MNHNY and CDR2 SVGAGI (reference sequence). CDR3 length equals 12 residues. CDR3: CASSYSMYEQYF. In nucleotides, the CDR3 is TGTGCCAGCAGTTACTCGATGTACGAGCAGTACTTC.

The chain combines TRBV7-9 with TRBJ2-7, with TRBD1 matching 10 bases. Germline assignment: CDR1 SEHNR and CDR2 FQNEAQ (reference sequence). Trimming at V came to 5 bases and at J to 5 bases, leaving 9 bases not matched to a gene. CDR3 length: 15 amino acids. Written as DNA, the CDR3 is TGTGCCAGCAGCGCCTGGACAGGGGGTGCGAACGAGCAGTACTTC. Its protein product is CASSAWTGGANEQYF.